The clone carrying this T cell receptor beta chain was recorded at least ten times. Its target is not known. Germline is not matched at one junction end, which may reflect a read error. RNA transcripts yielded amplified TCR beta CDR3 regions. HTBI primers were used for first-round RT-PCR of the TCR CDR3. A single record per CDR3 protein comes from TCRdb applying MiXCR to the multiplex PCR reads. The table shows approximately 350,000 distinct CDR3 sequences, with roughly 15% occurring only once. This sample stems from a study of T cells in Graves' hyperthyroidism and ophthalmopathy. Broader study findings: Also found in blood were most expanded thyroid clonotypes above 0.001. Median prediction lead before ophthalmopathy onset was 6 to 8 months with the model.

Diagnoses were established using clinical symptoms, serum thyroxine and TRAb, thyroid ultrasound and orbital computed tomography. Out of approximately 10 ml of fresh peripheral blood came the PBMCs. The CDR3 contains 17 residues. CDR1 is SNHLY, CDR2 FYNNEI, per germline. The TCR was taken from a woman aged 55-75 years with Graves' ophthalmopathy. The sample taken for sequencing was blood. The chain has TRBV2 and TRBJ2-2; D gene unclear. The CDR3 region has the DNA TGTGCCAGCAATGAACGTCTAGGCGCCCCGAACACCGGGGAGCTGTTTTTT. As protein: CASNERLGAPNTGELFF.